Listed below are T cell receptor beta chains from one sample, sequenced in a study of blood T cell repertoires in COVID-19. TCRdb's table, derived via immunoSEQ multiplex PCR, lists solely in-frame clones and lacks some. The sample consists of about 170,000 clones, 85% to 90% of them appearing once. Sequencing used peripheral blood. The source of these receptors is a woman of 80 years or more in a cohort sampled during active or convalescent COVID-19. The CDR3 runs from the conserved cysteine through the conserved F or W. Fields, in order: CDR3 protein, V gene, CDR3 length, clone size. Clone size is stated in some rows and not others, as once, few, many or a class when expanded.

CASSVLSGGTEAFF | TRBV21-1 | 14 | .
CASSSYDRGKGYTF | TRBV7-2 | 14 | .
CASSYDPRNSPLHF | TRBV6-2/TRBV6-3 | 14 | .
CATSAGQGKAPLSNQPQHF | TRBV24-1 | 19 | .
CASSRDTGYTF | TRBV7-9 | 11 | .
CAISIQTGLANYGYTF | TRBV10-3 | 16 | .
CASRSNTGEKLFF | TRBV7-2 | 13 | few
CASSVASASGHNEQFF | TRBV9 | 16 | once
CASSLGGGTSNTEAFF | TRBV11-3 | 16 | .
CASNLGAVKTQYF | TRBV12-3/TRBV12-4 | 13 | .
CASSTRTGGNQPQHF | TRBV7-2 | 15 | .
CASSRIGQANTEAFF | TRBV7-9 | 15 | .
CASSELTGGNYEQYF | TRBV6-1 | 15 | few
CASSLGGNSGNTIYF | TRBV5-1 | 15 | .
CASRNLLAGDAYEQYF | TRBV2 | 16 | .
CASSLGQGFGSPLHF | TRBV19 | 15 | .
CSASSPDRGRHGYTF | TRBV20-1 | 15 | .
CASSEWGRGASGNTIYF | TRBV3-1/TRBV3-2 | 17 | .
CASSFDRVGEKLFF | TRBV7-2 | 14 | .
CASSELAGGNQPQHF | TRBV2 | 15 | .
CASSSIGRTSGYSSYNEQFF | TRBV11-3 | 20 | .
CASSMTRWEQFF | TRBV19 | 12 | .
CATSGTGFAQPQHF | TRBV24-1 | 14 | .